The rows below give T cell receptor beta chains drawn from one sample of a study of vaccination and CD4 T cells after COVID-19. Their recognized antigens are unknown. TCRdb ran MiXCR on the PCR reads and lists one entry per CDR3 protein. The sample lists more than 15,000 distinct CDR3 sequences; about 44% were seen once. The starting material was CD4+ T cells from blood, cultured in vitro, obtained before SARS-CoV-2 vaccination. These receptors were taken from a human donor who received a COVID-19 vaccine. CDR3s include the opening cysteine and the closing phenylalanine or tryptophan. Fields, in order: V gene, J gene, clone size, CDR3 protein. Size values are once, few and many counts, or a class for expanded clones, and some rows have none.

>TRBV6-1|TRBJ1-2|few
CASRGGLTMLGYTF
>TRBV7-8|TRBJ2-7|-
CASSIDRRLYEQYF
>TRBV7-2|TRBJ2-7|-
CASSLADSDEQYF
>TRBV19|TRBJ1-1|-
CASSMGEVNTEAFF
>TRBV4-1|TRBJ2-5|-
CASSPGGGQTQYF
>TRBV27|TRBJ1-5|few
CATAPRTFQSNQPQHF
>TRBV6-1|TRBJ1-6|-
CASMIGGIRGSPLHF
>TRBV12-3/TRBV12-4|TRBJ1-5|-
CASSLWAGSGNQPQHF
>TRBV6-4|TRBJ2-2|-
CASSGYTGELFF
>TRBV6-1|TRBJ1-6|-
CASKWPGSESPLHF
>TRBV20-1|TRBJ1-1|-
CSPLAGTKYTEAFF
>TRBV19|TRBJ2-3|-
CASSDESSTDTQYF
>TRBV5-1|TRBJ2-7|-
CASSLETVPSYEQYF
>TRBV7-2|TRBJ2-5|few
CASSWRGRETQYF
>TRBV2|TRBJ2-3|-
CASSESRGYTDTQYF
>TRBV5-4|TRBJ2-3|-
CASRSRGERGTQYF
>TRBV24-1|TRBJ2-1|-
CATSEGGGNNEQFF
>TRBV27|TRBJ1-1|-
CASSLRGGNTEAFF
>TRBV20-1|TRBJ1-1|-
CSASADGNTEAFF
>TRBV20-1|TRBJ1-1|few
CSVGTALNTEAFF
>TRBV20-1|TRBJ1-1|-
CSAPLTGNTEAFF
>TRBV20-1|TRBJ1-2|-
CSAQSRETYGYTF
>TRBV2|TRBJ1-2|few
CASSVGAGGYTF
>TRBV19|TRBJ1-6|-
CASSTRGRGHDNSPLHF
>TRBV30|TRBJ2-3|few
CAWSSVLGTGVSTDTQYF
>TRBV25-1|TRBJ1-1|-
CASSEWGSDVNTEAFF
>TRBV5-4|TRBJ2-7|-
CASSPGGAYEQYF
>TRBV21-1|TRBJ2-5|-
CASSKEASGQTQYF
>TRBV30|TRBJ2-3|few
CAWSVDVTDTQYF
>TRBV2|TRBJ1-2|-
CASSVGDRGYGYTF
>TRBV6-1|TRBJ1-4|-
CASSDISGEKLFF
>TRBV20-1|TRBJ2-3|few
CSARTSGGGITDTQYF
>TRBV7-9|TRBJ2-3|-
CASSLARAPDTQYF
>TRBV15|TRBJ2-7|-
CATSRDPRYEQYF
>TRBV6-1|TRBJ2-7|-
CASSQGQGAWAYEQYF
>TRBV20-1|TRBJ1-2|-
CSARDVLGGYTF
>TRBV5-1|TRBJ1-2|-
CASSLEGHPANYGYTF
>TRBV19|-|-
CASSIGLAGGPVRETQYF
>TRBV6-9|TRBJ2-1|-
CASQERPADEQFF
>TRBV6-2/TRBV6-3|TRBJ1-6|-
CASSGNSPLHF
>TRBV7-3|TRBJ2-3|few
CASSLGGTDTQYF
>TRBV15|TRBJ1-2|-
CATSRETAGANYGYTF
>TRBV20-1|TRBJ2-5|-
CSATPPRFLALRETQYF
>TRBV30|TRBJ2-1|-
CAWTKVSSYNEQFF
>TRBV19|TRBJ1-2|-
CASSIGGHGYTF
>TRBV21-1|TRBJ2-2|-
CASSAESGKSSGELFF
>TRBV12-3/TRBV12-4|TRBJ2-5|-
CASSSLAGEETQYF
>TRBV2|TRBJ1-1|-
CACSDQTGPLRIF
>TRBV5-1|TRBJ1-2|-
CASSPAEGYGYTF
>TRBV20-1|TRBJ2-2|few
CSARDPRGQDGELFF
>TRBV12-3/TRBV12-4|TRBJ1-4|-
CASSPDRIPNEKLFF
>TRBV30|TRBJ1-4|few
CAWSPYPGAPLLFF
>TRBV2|TRBJ2-5|-
CASRPGLAGVMETQYF